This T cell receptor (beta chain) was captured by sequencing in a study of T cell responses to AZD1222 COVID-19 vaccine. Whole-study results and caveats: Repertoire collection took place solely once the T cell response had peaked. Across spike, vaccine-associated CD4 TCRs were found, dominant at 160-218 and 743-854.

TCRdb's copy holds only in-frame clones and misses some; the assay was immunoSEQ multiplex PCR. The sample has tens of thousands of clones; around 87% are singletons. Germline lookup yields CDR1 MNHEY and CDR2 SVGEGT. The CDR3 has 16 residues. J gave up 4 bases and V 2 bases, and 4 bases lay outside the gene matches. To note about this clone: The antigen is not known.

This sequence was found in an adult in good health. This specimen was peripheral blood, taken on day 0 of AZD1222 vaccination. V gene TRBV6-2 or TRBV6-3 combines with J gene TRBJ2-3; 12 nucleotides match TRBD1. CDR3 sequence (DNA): TGTGCCAGCAGTTACGCTGGGACAGGGGGCCCAGATACGCAGTATTTT. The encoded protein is CASSYAGTGGPDTQYF.